Following are 10 T cell receptor beta chains from one sample sequenced in a study of cytomegalovirus exposure and HLA in healthy donors. 13 Jbeta primers and 60 Vbeta primers were used for the PCR. Using immunoSEQ multiplex PCR, the repertoire was profiled, and TCRdb retains in-frame clones only, with some absent. The sample records about 92,000 clones, 60% to 80% being singletons. The specimen sequenced was PBMCs. These receptors originate from a man aged 50 to 60 in good health and CMV-seropositive.

This sequence joins TRBV7-6 and TRBJ2-5, with D possibly TRBD1 on 6 matching bases. The V end was cut by 1 base, the J end by 3 bases, with 6 bases between. The CDR3 runs 13 residues. CDR1 SGHVS and CDR2 FNYEAQ come from the germline V gene. This CDR3 is CASSLGQEETQYF. The CDR3 bases are TGTGCCAGCAGCTTAGGACAGGAAGAGACCCAGTACTTC.

This clone appeared a single time. The chain combines TRBV6-1 with TRBJ2-1, with D perhaps matching TRBD1 (6 bases). Trimming cost V 7 bases and J 4 bases, with 14 bases left between them. This CDR3 is 14 amino acids long. CDR1 and CDR2 (germline): MNHNS, SASEGT. The CDR3 reads CASTTGGRYNEQFF. In nucleotides, the CDR3 is TGTGCCAGCACGACAGGCGGCCGGTACAATGAGCAGTTCTTC.

This chain uses TRBV19 with TRBJ1-6, with 7 bases matching TRBD1. The CDR3 runs 15 residues. The trim removed 6 bases at V and 7 bases at J, leaving 9 bases unmatched. The V gene's germline CDR1 is LNHDA and CDR2 SQIVND (reference sequence). The CDR3 DNA follows: TGTGCCAGTAGCTACTCGACAGGGCCCAATTCACCCCTCCACTTT. It codes for CASSYSTGPNSPLHF.

The chain uses TRBV6-1 and TRBJ1-5; 9 nucleotides agree with TRBD1. V lost 4 bases and J lost 2; bases outside the gene matches: 15. The CDR3 consists of 19 residues. Germline CDR1 MNHNS, CDR2 SASEGT. The CDR3 protein is CASSGFRNRGLFGNQPQHF. In nucleotides, the CDR3 is TGTGCCAGCAGTGGTTTCCGGAACAGGGGGCTTTTCGGCAATCAGCCCCAGCATTTT.

This rearrangement joins TRBV25-1 to TRBJ1-2; 9 bases map to TRBD1. CDR3 length equals 16 residues. V was clipped by 1 base and J by 4 bases; unmatched bases: 7. Germline V CDR1 and CDR2: MGHDK, SYGVNS. CDR3 sequence (DNA): TGTGCCAGCAGTGAATTCGGACAGGGGACTGGCTATGGCTACACCTTC. Amino acids: CASSEFGQGTGYGYTF.

This chain connects TRBV15 to TRBJ2-7; 10 nucleotides agree with TRBD2. The V segment lost 3 bases and the J segment 3 bases; nucleotides outside the gene matches: 5. The CDR3 has 15 amino acids. The V gene's germline CDR1 is LNHNV and CDR2 YYDKDF (reference sequence). This CDR3 is CATSSLAGVFYEQYF. DNA of the CDR3: TGTGCCACCAGCAGCCTAGCGGGGGTTTTCTACGAGCAGTACTTC.

The chain links TRBV19 to TRBJ2-1; no firm D call. The CDR3 loop spans 14 amino acids. Trimming cost V 1 base and J 4 bases, with 8 bases left between them. Germline CDR1 is LNHDA and CDR2 is SQIVND (reference sequence). CDR3 loop: CASSIAPSYNEQFF. In DNA form, the CDR3 reads TGTGCCAGTAGTATAGCCCCCAGTTACAATGAGCAGTTCTTC.

CDR3 bases: TGTGCCTGGAGTGGCGGTGGCGTCGCGACCTACGAGCAGTACTTC. It translates to CAWSGGGVATYEQYF. The chain couples TRBV30 to TRBJ2-7, with D hard to call. Germline lookup yields CDR1 GTSNPN and CDR2 SVGIG (reference sequence). The ends were cut back, 1 base at V and 2 bases at J, with 15 bases in the middle. The CDR3 has 15 residues.

The chain has TRBV14 and TRBJ1-1; tentative D call: TRBD1 (5 bases). Germline CDR1 SGHDN, CDR2 FVKESK. The V and J ends lost 4 bases and 4 bases respectively, with 13 bases between them. The CDR3 extends over 14 amino acids. The DNA of the CDR3 is TGTGCCAGCAGCCTCGAGACAGCGAGCACTGAAGCTTTCTTT. Translation: CASSLETASTEAFF.

This chain uses TRBV6-1 with TRBJ1-5; the D gene is possibly TRBD1 (6 bases). The CDR3 has 14 amino acids. Trimming removed 6 bases from V and 5 bases from J, with 14 bases in between. Germline V gene lookup returns CDR1 MNHNS and CDR2 SASEGT. The CDR3, as DNA: TGTGCCAGCAGACAGGGCGAGGCCCATCAGCCCCAGCATTTT. Translating gives CASRQGEAHQPQHF.